This TCR beta chain was observed in a study of control samples from healthy donors and cancer patients. The method was immunoSEQ multiplex PCR; TCRdb's version includes in-frame clones alone and lacks a portion of them. The top ten clones hold roughly 3.1% of a sample with more than 120,000 clones, approximately 91% of them seen once. Germline CDR1 MNHEY, CDR2 SVGAGI. V lost 0 bases and J lost 8, with 13 bases in between. The length of the CDR3 is 14 residues. The receptor was derived from a man aged 30 to 45 in good health. This rearrangement joins TRBV6-5 to TRBJ1-2; D gene uncertain. Material: blood. The CDR3 loop is CASSYSGPIGGYTF. CDR3 sequence (DNA): TGTGCCAGCAGTTACTCCGGGCCTATAGGAGGCTACACCTTC.